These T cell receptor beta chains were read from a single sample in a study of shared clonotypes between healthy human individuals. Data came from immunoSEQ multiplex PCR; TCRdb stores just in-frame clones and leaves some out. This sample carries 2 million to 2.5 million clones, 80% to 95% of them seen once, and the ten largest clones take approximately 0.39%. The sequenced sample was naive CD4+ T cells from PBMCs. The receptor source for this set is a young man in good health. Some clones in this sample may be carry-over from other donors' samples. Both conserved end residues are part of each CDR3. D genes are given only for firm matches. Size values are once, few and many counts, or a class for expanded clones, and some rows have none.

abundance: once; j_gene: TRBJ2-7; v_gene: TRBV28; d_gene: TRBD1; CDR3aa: CASREGQGSSYEQYF; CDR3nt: TGTGCCAGCAGAGAGGGACAGGGCAGCTCCTACGAGCAGTACTTC
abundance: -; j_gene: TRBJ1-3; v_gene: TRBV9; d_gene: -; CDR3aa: CASSVEGALGNTIYF; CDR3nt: TGTGCCAGCAGCGTTGAGGGAGCCTTAGGAAACACCATATATTTT
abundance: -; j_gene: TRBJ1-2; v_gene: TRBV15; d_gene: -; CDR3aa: CATSRDPGGSTRGYTF; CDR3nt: TGTGCCACCAGCAGAGATCCCGGTGGTTCGACTCGAGGCTACACCTTC
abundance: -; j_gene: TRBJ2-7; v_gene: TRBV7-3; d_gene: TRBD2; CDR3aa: CASSLNGRTPYEQYF; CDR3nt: TGTGCCAGCAGCTTAAACGGGAGGACTCCCTACGAGCAGTACTTC
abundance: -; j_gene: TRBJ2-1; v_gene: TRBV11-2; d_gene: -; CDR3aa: CASNRASPFAYNEQFF; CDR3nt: TGTGCCAGCAATCGGGCCTCGCCATTCGCCTACAATGAGCAGTTCTTC
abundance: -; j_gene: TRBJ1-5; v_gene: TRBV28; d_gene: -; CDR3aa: CASSLGQGSQPQHF; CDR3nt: TGTGCCAGCAGTTTGGGGCAGGGTAGCCAGCCCCAGCATTTT
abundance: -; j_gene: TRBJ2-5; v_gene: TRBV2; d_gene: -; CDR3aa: CASSPHRYQETQYF; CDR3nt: TGTGCCAGCAGTCCCCACAGGTATCAAGAGACCCAGTACTTC
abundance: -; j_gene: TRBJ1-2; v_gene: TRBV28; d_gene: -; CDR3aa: CASSLAEFNYGYTF; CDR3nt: TGTGCCAGCAGTTTAGCTGAGTTTAACTATGGCTACACCTTC
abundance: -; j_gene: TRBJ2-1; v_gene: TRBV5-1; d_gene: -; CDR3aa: CASSGGSSYNEQFF; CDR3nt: TGCGCCAGCAGCGGCGGCAGCTCCTACAATGAGCAGTTCTTC
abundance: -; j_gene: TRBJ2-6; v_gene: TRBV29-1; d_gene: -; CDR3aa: CSVNGARDSGANVLTF; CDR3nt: TGCAGCGTCAATGGAGCGAGAGACTCTGGGGCCAACGTCCTGACTTTC
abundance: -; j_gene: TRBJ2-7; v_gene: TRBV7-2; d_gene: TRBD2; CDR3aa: CASSTLAGVSYEQYF; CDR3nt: TGTGCCAGCAGCACACTAGCGGGGGTCTCCTACGAGCAGTACTTC
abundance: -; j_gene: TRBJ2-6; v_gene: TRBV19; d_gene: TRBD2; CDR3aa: CASSYRTRGYSGANVLTF; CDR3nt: TGTGCCAGTAGTTATCGGACTAGGGGATACTCTGGGGCCAACGTCCTGACTTTC
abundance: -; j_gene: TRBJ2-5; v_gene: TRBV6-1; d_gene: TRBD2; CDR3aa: CASSRGDYIGQYF; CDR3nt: TGTGCCAGCAGCCGCGGGGACTACATAGGCCAGTACTTC
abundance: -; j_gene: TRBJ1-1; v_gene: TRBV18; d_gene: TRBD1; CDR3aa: CASSPMRGTGGNTEAFF; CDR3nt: TGTGCCAGCTCACCCATGAGAGGGACAGGCGGTAACACTGAAGCTTTCTTT
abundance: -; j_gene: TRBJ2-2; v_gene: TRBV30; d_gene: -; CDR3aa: CASARQNTGELFF; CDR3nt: TGTGCCTCCGCTAGGCAAAACACCGGGGAGCTGTTTTTT
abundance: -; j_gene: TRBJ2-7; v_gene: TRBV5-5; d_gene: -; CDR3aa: CASSLGIGGPFSEQYF; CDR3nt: TGTGCCAGCAGCTTGGGGATCGGTGGGCCTTTTTCCGAGCAGTACTTC
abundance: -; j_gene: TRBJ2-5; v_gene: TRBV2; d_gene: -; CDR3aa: CASSDVGQETQYF; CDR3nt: TGTGCCAGCAGTGACGTAGGCCAAGAGACCCAGTACTTC
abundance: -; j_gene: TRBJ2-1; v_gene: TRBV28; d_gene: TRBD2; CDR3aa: CASRRLAGRGEQFF; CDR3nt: TGTGCCAGCAGAAGGCTAGCGGGGAGGGGGGAGCAGTTCTTC
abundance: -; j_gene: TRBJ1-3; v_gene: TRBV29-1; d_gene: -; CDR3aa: CSVKSGGNSGNTIYF; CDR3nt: TGCAGCGTCAAGAGTGGAGGTAACTCTGGAAACACCATATATTTT
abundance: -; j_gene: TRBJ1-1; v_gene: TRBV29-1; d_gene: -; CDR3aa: CSVLEYGVNTEAFF; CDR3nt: TGCAGCGTCCTCGAATATGGGGTGAACACTGAAGCTTTCTTT
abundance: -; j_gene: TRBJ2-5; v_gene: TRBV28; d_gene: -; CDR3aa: CASRTGPQETQYF; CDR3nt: TGTGCCAGCAGGACGGGCCCACAAGAGACCCAGTACTTC
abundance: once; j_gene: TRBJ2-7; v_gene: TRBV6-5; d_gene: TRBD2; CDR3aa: CASRASGRWMNEQYF; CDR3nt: TGTGCCAGCAGGGCCAGCGGGAGGTGGATGAACGAGCAGTACTTC
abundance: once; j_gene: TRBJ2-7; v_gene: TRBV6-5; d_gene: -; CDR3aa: CASSQTAPSYEQYF; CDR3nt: TGTGCCAGCAGTCAGACGGCTCCATCCTACGAGCAGTACTTC
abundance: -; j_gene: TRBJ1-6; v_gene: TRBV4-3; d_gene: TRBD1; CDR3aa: CASSPGQAYVGSPLHF; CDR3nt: TGCGCCAGCAGCCCCGGACAGGCCTACGTCGGTTCACCCCTCCACTTT
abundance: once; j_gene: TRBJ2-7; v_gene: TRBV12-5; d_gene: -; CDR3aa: CASGLGREQYF; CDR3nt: TGTGCTAGTGGCCTTGGGAGGGAGCAGTACTTC
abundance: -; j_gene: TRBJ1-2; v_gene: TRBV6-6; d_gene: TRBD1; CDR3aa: CASSYPPGTGSGGYTF; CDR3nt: TGTGCCAGCAGTTACCCCCCCGGGACAGGCTCGGGCGGCTACACCTTC
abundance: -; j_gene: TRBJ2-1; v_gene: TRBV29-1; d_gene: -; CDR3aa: CSVEEGRVGGDEQFF; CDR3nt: TGCAGCGTTGAGGAGGGCAGGGTGGGGGGCGATGAGCAGTTCTTC
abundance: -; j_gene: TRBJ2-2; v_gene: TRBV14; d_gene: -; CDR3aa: CASSQGQPGTGELFF; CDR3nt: TGTGCCAGCAGCCAAGGACAGCCAGGCACCGGGGAGCTGTTTTTT
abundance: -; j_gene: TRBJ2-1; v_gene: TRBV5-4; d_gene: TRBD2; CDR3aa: CASSLVPSGSDEQFF; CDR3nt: TGTGCCAGCAGCTTGGTTCCTAGCGGGAGTGATGAGCAGTTCTTC
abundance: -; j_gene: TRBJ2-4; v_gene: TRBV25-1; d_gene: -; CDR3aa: CASSEYGGKNIQYF; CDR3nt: TGTGCCAGCAGTGAATACGGAGGCAAAAACATTCAGTACTTC
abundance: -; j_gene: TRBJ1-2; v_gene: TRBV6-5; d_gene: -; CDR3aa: CASSLAVMDTYGYTF; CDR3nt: TGTGCCAGCAGTCTCGCGGTTATGGATACCTATGGCTACACCTTC
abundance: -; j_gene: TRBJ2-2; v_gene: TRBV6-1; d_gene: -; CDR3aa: CASSSGGTGELFF; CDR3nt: TGTGCCAGCTCAAGCGGCGGTACCGGGGAGCTGTTTTTT
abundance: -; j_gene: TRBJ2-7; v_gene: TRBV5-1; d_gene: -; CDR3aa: CASSHPPRTIPRAYEQYF; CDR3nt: TGCGCCAGCAGCCACCCCCCCCGGACCATCCCTCGGGCCTACGAGCAGTACTTC
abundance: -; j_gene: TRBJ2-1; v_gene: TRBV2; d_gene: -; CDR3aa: CASSESRAGSNEQFF; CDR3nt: TGTGCCAGCAGTGAATCCCGGGCGGGAAGCAATGAGCAGTTCTTC
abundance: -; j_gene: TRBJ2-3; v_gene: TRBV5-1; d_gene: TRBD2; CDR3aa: CASSLFVGSGRADTQYF; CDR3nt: TGCGCCAGCAGCTTGTTTGTCGGTAGCGGGAGAGCAGATACGCAGTATTTT
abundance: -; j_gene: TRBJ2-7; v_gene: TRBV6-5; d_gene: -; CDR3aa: CASSKGPDYEQYF; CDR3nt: TGTGCCAGCAGTAAAGGGCCAGACTACGAGCAGTACTTC
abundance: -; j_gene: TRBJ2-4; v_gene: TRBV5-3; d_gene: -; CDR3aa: CARSRQAVLAKNIQYF; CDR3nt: TGTGCCAGAAGCCGACAGGCCGTCCTGGCCAAAAACATTCAGTACTTC
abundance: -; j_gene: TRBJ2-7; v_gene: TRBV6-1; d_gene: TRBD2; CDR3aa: CAATRGLAGAPEQYF; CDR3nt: TGTGCCGCGACGAGGGGACTAGCGGGAGCCCCGGAGCAGTACTTC
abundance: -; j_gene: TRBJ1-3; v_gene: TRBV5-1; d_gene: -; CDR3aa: CASSLMGLEGNTIYF; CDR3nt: TGCGCCAGCAGCTTGATGGGGCTCGAAGGAAACACCATATATTTT
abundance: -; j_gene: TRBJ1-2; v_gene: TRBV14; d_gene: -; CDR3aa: CASSRGLVYGYTF; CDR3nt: TGTGCCAGCAGCCGGGGGCTGGTCTATGGCTACACCTTC
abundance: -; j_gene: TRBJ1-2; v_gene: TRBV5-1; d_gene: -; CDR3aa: CASSLVTENYGYTF; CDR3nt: TGCGCCAGCAGCTTGGTCACAGAAAACTATGGCTACACCTTC
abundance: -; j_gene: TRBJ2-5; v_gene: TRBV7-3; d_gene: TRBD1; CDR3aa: CASSLNVRDRVQETQYF; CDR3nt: TGTGCCAGCAGCTTAAATGTTCGGGACAGGGTCCAAGAGACCCAGTACTTC
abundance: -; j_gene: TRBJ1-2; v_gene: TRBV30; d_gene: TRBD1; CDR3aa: CAWSLATGGPMGYTF; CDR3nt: TGTGCCTGGAGTTTAGCTACAGGGGGGCCTATGGGCTACACCTTC
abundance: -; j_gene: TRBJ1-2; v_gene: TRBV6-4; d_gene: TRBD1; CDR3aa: CASSPSWDRIHGYTF; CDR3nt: TGTGCCAGCAGTCCATCCTGGGACAGGATCCATGGCTACACCTTC
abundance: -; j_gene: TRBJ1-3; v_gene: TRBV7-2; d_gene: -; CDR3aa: CASSLVFWGVSGNTIYF; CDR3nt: TGTGCCAGCAGCTTAGTTTTTTGGGGGGTCTCTGGAAACACCATATATTTT
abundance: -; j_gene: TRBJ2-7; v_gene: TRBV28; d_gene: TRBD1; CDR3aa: CASTSGTDYEQYF; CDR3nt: TGTGCCAGCACCTCCGGGACAGACTACGAGCAGTACTTC
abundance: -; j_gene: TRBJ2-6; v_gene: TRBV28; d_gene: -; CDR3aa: CASSPRPPPGANVLTF; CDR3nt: TGTGCCAGCAGCCCTCGGCCGCCACCTGGGGCCAACGTCCTGACTTTC
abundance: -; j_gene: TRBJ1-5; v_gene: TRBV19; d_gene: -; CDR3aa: CASSIDLDQPQHF; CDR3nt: TGTGCCAGTAGTATAGATCTTGATCAGCCCCAGCATTTT
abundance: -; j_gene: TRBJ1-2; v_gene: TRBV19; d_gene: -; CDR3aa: CASSTETGHPYGYTF; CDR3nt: TGTGCCAGTAGTACCGAAACCGGGCACCCCTATGGCTACACCTTC
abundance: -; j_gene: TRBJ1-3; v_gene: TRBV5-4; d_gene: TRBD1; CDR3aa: CASSLGGGQGNTIYF; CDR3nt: TGTGCCAGCAGCTTGGGAGGGGGCCAGGGAAACACCATATATTTT
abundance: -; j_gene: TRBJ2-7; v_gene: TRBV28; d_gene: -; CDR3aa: CASSFFRGAGGHEQYF; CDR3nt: TGTGCCAGCAGTTTCTTCCGAGGGGCTGGGGGACACGAGCAGTACTTC
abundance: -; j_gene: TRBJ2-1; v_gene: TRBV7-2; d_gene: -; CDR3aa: CASSSRFRGDEQFF; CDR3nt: TGTGCCAGCAGCTCCCGCTTTCGGGGCGATGAGCAGTTCTTC
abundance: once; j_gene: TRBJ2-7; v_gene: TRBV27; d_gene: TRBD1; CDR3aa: CASSSPGQVPYEQYF; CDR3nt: TGTGCCAGCAGTTCCCCGGGACAGGTACCCTACGAGCAGTACTTC
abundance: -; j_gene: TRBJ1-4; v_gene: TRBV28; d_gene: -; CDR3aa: CASSAQGATNEKLFF; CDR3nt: TGTGCCAGCAGTGCCCAAGGGGCAACTAATGAAAAACTGTTTTTT
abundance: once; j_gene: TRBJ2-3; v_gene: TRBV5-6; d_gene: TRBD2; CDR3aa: CASSLTSGRADTQYF; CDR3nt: TGTGCCAGCAGCCTCACTAGCGGGAGGGCAGATACGCAGTATTTT